A single sample gave rise to the 7 T cell receptor beta chains below, sequenced in a study of control samples from healthy donors and cancer patients. This table comes from immunoSEQ multiplex PCR, and its TCRdb copy is limited to in-frame clones, with some not included. Of some 90,000 clones detected, roughly nine tenths appear once; the ten largest clones hold 7.5% to 8%. Sequenced input: blood. All receptors derive from a woman aged 60-75 years in good health.

This clone was picked up one time. CDR3 sequence reads: CATGAGASGYQETQYF. As DNA, the CDR3 is TGTGCCACCGGCGCAGGGGCGTCGGGGTACCAAGAGACCCAGTACTTC. The chain recombines TRBV15 with TRBJ2-5, with a possible D match to TRBD1 (6 bases). CDR1 is LNHNV and CDR2 is YYDKDF in the germline V gene (reference sequence). Trimming shortened V by 8 bases and J by 0 bases, and 19 bases separated the two germline ends. The CDR3 is 16 amino acids.

This clone was detected only once. This chain connects TRBV6-5 to TRBJ2-3; maybe TRBD2 (5 bases). The CDR3 runs 14 residues. V was clipped by 6 bases and J by 0 bases, with 10 bases between them. Per the germline V gene, CDR1 is MNHEY and CDR2 is SVGAGI. CDR3 protein: CASRFGVSTDTQYF. CDR3 nucleotide sequence: TGTGCCAGCAGGTTCGGGGTTAGCACAGATACGCAGTATTTT.

J is TRBJ2-1 and V is TRBV7-9; the match to TRBD2 covers 8 bases. CDR3 size: 13 residues. CDR1 and CDR2 (germline): SEHNR, FQNEAQ (reference sequence). The V and J ends lost 5 bases and 7 bases, in that order; junction bases with no gene match: 4. The CDR3 loop is CASSIIAGNEQFF. As DNA, the CDR3 is TGTGCCAGCAGCATAATAGCGGGGAATGAGCAGTTCTTC.

This sequence joins TRBV18 and TRBJ2-7, with a weak D call TRBD2 (7 bases). Trimming took off 0 bases at V and 4 bases at J, with 16 bases between the two ends. Germline loops: CDR1 KGHSH, CDR2 LQKENI. This CDR3 is 16 amino acids long. CDR3 in amino acids: CASSPPSTGRGYEQYF. CDR3 coding DNA: TGTGCCAGCTCACCACCGAGTACAGGGCGGGGGTACGAGCAGTACTTC.

This rearrangement joins TRBV28 to TRBJ2-7, with D tentatively TRBD2 (6 bases). The CDR3 sequence is 12 residues long. The germline V gene has CDR1 MDHEN and CDR2 SYDVKM. V lost 5 bases and J lost 7, with 12 bases in between. The CDR3 protein is CASSGLAFEQYF. Written as DNA, the CDR3 is TGTGCCAGCAGTGGGCTAGCGTTTGAGCAGTACTTC.

This clone was seen just once. V is TRBV10-1 and J is TRBJ2-1; D may be TRBD1 (6 bases). Germline loops: CDR1 WNHNN, CDR2 SYGVQD (reference sequence). V was cut by 2 bases and J by 2 bases, with 13 bases left in between. The CDR3 contains 16 residues. CDR3 DNA: TGCGCCAGCAGTGAGCGGGGACACCCCCCCTACAATGAGCAGTTCTTC. Amino acids: CASSERGHPPYNEQFF.

The chain combines TRBV28 with TRBJ2-7, with D hard to call. Trimming left V 4 bases short and J 2 bases short, with 12 bases between. The CDR3 is 14 residues long. Germline CDR1 is MDHEN and CDR2 is SYDVKM. CDR3 DNA: TGTGCCAGCAGTTCCCGACGGCCCCCCTACGAGCAGTACTTC. Translation: CASSSRRPPYEQYF.